Listed here are 14 T cell receptor beta chains from one sample, sequenced in a study of blood T cells in healthy people across ages. Primed by a sample-barcoded 5' primer and a J-beta primer mix, a second PCR proceeded for 7 to 11 cycles. TCRdb called the 5' RACE reads again in MiXCR, with one record for every CDR3 protein. The sample lists roughly 700,000 distinct CDR3 sequences, about 52% occurring once. The specimen was blood. The receptors were gathered from a woman aged 60 to 75 in good health.

The sample holds many counts of this clonotype. The chain recombines TRBV6-6 with TRBJ2-5; 8 nucleotides match TRBD2. The CDR3 runs 16 residues. Germline V gene data show CDR1 as MNHNY and CDR2 as SVGAGI (reference sequence). Trimming at V came to 0 bases and at J to 2 bases, leaving 5 bases not matched to a gene. DNA of the CDR3: TGTGCCAGCAGTTACTCCCCAGCGGGGGCTCAAGAGACCCAGTACTTC. Its protein is CASSYSPAGAQETQYF.

Notes on this clonotype: A read error is possible here, since a much larger clone lies one base away. The J gene is TRBJ2-1, the V gene TRBV4-2; weak D call: TRBD1 (7 bases). Germline V gene sequence: CDR1 LGHNA, CDR2 YNFKEQ. CDR3 size: 15 residues. This chain's CDR3 is CAGSPPAGGSNEQFF. CDR3 in DNA: TGTGCCGGCAGCCCACCGGCAGGGGGGTCCAATGAGCAGTTCTTC.

J is TRBJ2-5 and V is TRBV6-1; D ambiguous. The CDR3 is 10 residues long. Trimming pared 9 bases from V and 11 bases from J, leaving 13 bases between. CDR1 is MNHNS, CDR2 SASEGT, per germline. CDR3 nucleotide sequence: TGTGCCAGTGGACGCCATGAGCAGTACTTC. Its protein product is CASGRHEQYF.

This chain joins TRBV27 and TRBJ2-5; 7 nucleotides align to TRBD2. The trim removed 7 bases at V and 11 bases at J, leaving 19 bases unmatched. The CDR3 runs to 15 residues. Germline CDR1 reads MNHEY; CDR2 reads SMNVEV (reference sequence). CDR3 region: CASMKMASGYNEQYF. CDR3 DNA: TGTGCCAGCATGAAAATGGCTAGCGGTTACAATGAGCAGTACTTC.

This chain joins TRBV20-1 and TRBJ2-3; 7 nucleotides agree with TRBD1. The CDR3 covers 15 residues. Unmatched junction bases numbered 14, after V lost 1 base and J lost 10 bases. Germline-derived CDR1 and CDR2 are DFQATT and SNEGSKA (reference sequence). CDR3 region: CSARGTGKMVFAQYF. CDR3 in DNA: TGCAGTGCTAGAGGGACAGGAAAGATGGTATTTGCGCAGTATTTT.

The V gene is TRBV5-1, the J gene TRBJ1-2; no clear D gene. CDR1 and CDR2 (germline): SGHRS, YFSETQ. The CDR3 totals 14 residues. Trimming took 7 bases from V and 2 from J, leaving 15 bases between them. CDR3 protein: CASYPVGGNYGYTF. As DNA, the CDR3 is TGCGCCAGCTACCCCGTAGGAGGCAACTATGGCTACACCTTC.

This clonotype showed up just a few times. The genes are TRBV7-2 and TRBJ2-4; D is perhaps TRBD1 (6 bases). Per the germline V gene, CDR1 is SGHTA and CDR2 is FQGNSA. The CDR3 has 15 residues. The V gene lost 4 bases and the J gene lost 1 base, with 11 bases spanning the gap. The chain's CDR3 is CASSSQGMAKNIQYF. The CDR3 coding sequence is TGTGCCAGCAGCTCCCAGGGGATGGCCAAAAACATTCAGTACTTC.

The V and J genes are TRBV7-3 and TRBJ1-1; D call uncertain. Per the germline V gene, CDR1 is SGHTA and CDR2 is FQGTGA. V lost 2 bases, J lost 4 bases, and 8 bases lay in between. This CDR3 spans 13 amino acids. DNA for the CDR3: TGTGCCAGCAGCTTATCGGGTTCCACTGAAGCTTTCTTT. It specifies CASSLSGSTEAFF.

V gene TRBV6-5 combines with J gene TRBJ2-3; 9 nucleotides align to TRBD1. CDR1 and CDR2 from the germline V gene are MNHEY and SVGAGI. The CDR3 loop spans 15 amino acids. The V gene end was trimmed by 4 bases and the J gene end by 2 bases; junction bases not matched to a gene: 4. The CDR3 is CASSSDRGITDTQYF. CDR3 sequence (DNA): TGTGCCAGCAGTTCGGACAGGGGAATCACAGATACGCAGTATTTT.

This clonotype was observed a few times. The V and J genes are TRBV4-2 and TRBJ2-7, with D possibly TRBD2 on 6 matching bases. This CDR3 has 14 residues. In germline, CDR1 is LGHNA, CDR2 YNFKEQ. V lost 4 bases and J lost 1, with 11 bases in between. CDR3 residues: CASSPHGGSYEQYF. CDR3 sequence (DNA): TGTGCCAGCAGCCCCCACGGGGGATCCTACGAGCAGTACTTC.

V is TRBV20-1 and J is TRBJ2-1, with a tentative D call TRBD2 (6 bases). Trimming stripped 6 bases from V and 3 bases from J, with 12 bases between. From germline, CDR1 is DFQATT and CDR2 SNEGSKA (reference sequence). CDR3 length: 13 residues. The CDR3 is CSAAASVYNEQFF. The CDR3 coding sequence is TGCAGTGCAGCGGCTAGCGTCTACAATGAGCAGTTCTTC.

This chain uses TRBV28 with TRBJ1-2; D not resolved. The germline gives CDR1 MDHEN, CDR2 SYDVKM. The CDR3 totals 14 residues. V dropped 8 bases and J dropped 5 bases, with 18 bases sitting between them. CDR3 coding DNA: TGTGCCAGCGTCCTAGACGGTTTGGCGTATGGCTACACCTTC. It encodes CASVLDGLAYGYTF.

This clonotype has only a few counts. The CDR3 sequence is CASSFSDRNTEAFF. CDR3 sequence (DNA): TGTGCCAGCAGCTTTTCGGACAGGAACACTGAAGCTTTCTTT. The rearrangement joins TRBV7-8 to TRBJ1-1; tentative D call: TRBD1 (6 bases). This CDR3 has 14 amino acids. CDR1 is SGHVS, CDR2 FQNEAQ, per germline. V was clipped by 3 bases and J by 1 base, with 9 bases between them.

This chain uses TRBV7-9 with TRBJ2-7, with unresolved D. Gene TRBJ2-5 matches the end of the DNA better, so the J call may be wrong. Germline CDR1 reads SEHNR; CDR2 reads FQNEAQ (reference sequence). CDR3 size: 12 residues. The CDR3 nucleotides are TGTGCCAGCCGGGTTGTAGAAGAGACCCAGTACTTC. This gives the protein CASRVVEETQYF.